This is a list of T cell receptor beta chains from one sample in a study of blood T cell repertoires in COVID-19. Assay: immunoSEQ multiplex PCR; the TCRdb copy retains only in-frame clones and omits some. The sample yields 40,000 to 65,000 clones, 65% to 85% seen once. The sequenced sample was peripheral blood. These receptors were taken from a human donor with active or convalescent COVID-19. The donor label of this sample is uncertain. CDR3s include the opening cysteine and the closing phenylalanine or tryptophan. D genes are given only for firm matches. The size entry is marked missing in some rows and otherwise reads once, few, many or a size class.

cdr3_length: 15; d_call: TRBD2; v_call: TRBV3-1/TRBV3-2; clone_size: NA; j_call: TRBJ2-1; cdr3_aa: CASSMLAGAYNEQFF; cdr3_nt: TGTGCCAGCAGCATGCTAGCGGGAGCCTACAATGAGCAGTTCTTC
cdr3_length: 14; d_call: NA; v_call: TRBV19; clone_size: NA; j_call: TRBJ2-7; cdr3_aa: CASSIRGGGDEQYF; cdr3_nt: TGTGCCAGTAGTATCCGGGGTGGGGGCGACGAGCAGTACTTC
cdr3_length: 19; d_call: TRBD1; v_call: TRBV6-2/TRBV6-3; clone_size: NA; j_call: TRBJ2-7; cdr3_aa: CASSYRLVSRDRTSYEQYF; cdr3_nt: TGTGCCAGCAGTTATCGGCTTGTCTCCCGGGACAGGACCTCCTACGAGCAGTACTTC
cdr3_length: 16; d_call: TRBD1; v_call: TRBV5-8; clone_size: NA; j_call: TRBJ2-7; cdr3_aa: CASSLQGTGSSYEQYF; cdr3_nt: TGTGCCAGCAGCTTGCAAGGGACAGGGAGCTCCTACGAGCAGTACTTC
cdr3_length: 14; d_call: TRBD2; v_call: TRBV2; clone_size: NA; j_call: TRBJ2-1; cdr3_aa: CARAGTRGGNEQFF; cdr3_nt: TGTGCCAGGGCCGGGACTAGGGGGGGGAATGAGCAGTTCTTC
cdr3_length: 17; d_call: NA; v_call: TRBV11-2; clone_size: NA; j_call: TRBJ1-6; cdr3_aa: CASSTPPVGTYNSPLHF; cdr3_nt: TGTGCCAGCAGTACTCCCCCTGTCGGTACCTATAATTCACCCCTCCACTTT
cdr3_length: 13; d_call: NA; v_call: TRBV5-4; clone_size: NA; j_call: TRBJ2-7; cdr3_aa: CASSLVAGYEQYF; cdr3_nt: TGTGCCAGCAGCTTGGTTGCGGGCTACGAGCAGTACTTC
cdr3_length: 12; d_call: NA; v_call: TRBV9; clone_size: NA; j_call: TRBJ2-5; cdr3_aa: CASSGRVETQYF; cdr3_nt: TGTGCCAGCAGCGGGCGGGTGGAGACCCAGTACTTC
cdr3_length: 15; d_call: NA; v_call: TRBV28; clone_size: NA; j_call: TRBJ2-7; cdr3_aa: CASSFGGATSYEQYF; cdr3_nt: TGTGCCAGCAGTTTTGGGGGGGCTACATCCTACGAGCAGTACTTC
cdr3_length: 13; d_call: TRBD1; v_call: TRBV2; clone_size: NA; j_call: TRBJ2-5; cdr3_aa: CASSENRGETQYF; cdr3_nt: TGTGCCAGCAGTGAAAACAGGGGGGAGACCCAGTACTTC
cdr3_length: 15; d_call: NA; v_call: TRBV9; clone_size: NA; j_call: TRBJ2-7; cdr3_aa: CASSAGLTRVDEQYF; cdr3_nt: TGTGCCAGCAGCGCCGGCCTGACTAGGGTCGACGAGCAGTACTTC
cdr3_length: 13; d_call: NA; v_call: TRBV14; clone_size: NA; j_call: TRBJ2-5; cdr3_aa: CASSQGGVETQYF; cdr3_nt: TGTGCCAGCAGCCAAGGAGGCGTAGAGACCCAGTACTTC
cdr3_length: 17; d_call: NA; v_call: TRBV3-1/TRBV3-2; clone_size: NA; j_call: TRBJ2-1; cdr3_aa: CASSQEWTNGTYNEQFF; cdr3_nt: TGTGCCAGCAGCCAAGAGTGGACTAACGGGACCTACAATGAGCAGTTCTTC
cdr3_length: 16; d_call: TRBD1; v_call: TRBV24-1; clone_size: NA; j_call: TRBJ1-2; cdr3_aa: CATSDQTGDANYGYTF; cdr3_nt: TGTGCCACCAGTGACCAGACAGGGGATGCCAACTATGGCTACACCTTC
cdr3_length: 18; d_call: NA; v_call: TRBV28; clone_size: NA; j_call: TRBJ2-2; cdr3_aa: CASSFPPGQFEFTGELFF; cdr3_nt: TGTGCCAGCAGTTTCCCCCCTGGGCAATTCGAATTCACCGGGGAGCTGTTTTTT
cdr3_length: 13; d_call: NA; v_call: TRBV6-2/TRBV6-3; clone_size: NA; j_call: TRBJ1-5; cdr3_aa: CASNPLKNQPQHF; cdr3_nt: TGTGCCAGCAACCCACTCAAGAATCAGCCCCAGCATTTT
cdr3_length: 12; d_call: NA; v_call: TRBV5-4; clone_size: NA; j_call: TRBJ2-2; cdr3_aa: CASSSSGGELFF; cdr3_nt: TGTGCCAGCAGCTCATCGGGGGGGGAGCTGTTTTTT
cdr3_length: 15; d_call: NA; v_call: TRBV3-1/TRBV3-2; clone_size: NA; j_call: TRBJ1-6; cdr3_aa: CASSQGEGYNSPLHF; cdr3_nt: TGTGCCAGCAGCCAAGGGGAGGGCTATAATTCACCCCTCCACTTT
cdr3_length: 16; d_call: TRBD1; v_call: TRBV6-6; clone_size: NA; j_call: TRBJ1-2; cdr3_aa: CASSYSSLRQGDGYTF; cdr3_nt: TGTGCCAGCAGTTACTCGAGCCTCCGCCAGGGGGATGGCTACACCTTC
cdr3_length: 14; d_call: NA; v_call: TRBV28; clone_size: NA; j_call: TRBJ2-3; cdr3_aa: CASRPGTSKDTQYF; cdr3_nt: TGTGCCAGCAGACCAGGGACATCCAAAGATACGCAGTATTTT
cdr3_length: 14; d_call: TRBD1; v_call: TRBV6-2/TRBV6-3; clone_size: medium-sized; j_call: TRBJ1-5; cdr3_aa: CASSLTGVDQPQHF; cdr3_nt: TGTGCCAGCAGCTTAACAGGGGTAGATCAGCCCCAGCATTTT
cdr3_length: 15; d_call: NA; v_call: TRBV27; clone_size: few; j_call: TRBJ2-1; cdr3_aa: CASSLFGSKRNEQFF; cdr3_nt: TGTGCCAGCAGTTTATTCGGGAGTAAGCGCAATGAGCAGTTCTTC
cdr3_length: 12; d_call: NA; v_call: TRBV18; clone_size: NA; j_call: TRBJ2-7; cdr3_aa: CASSLDRYEQYF; cdr3_nt: TGTGCCAGCTCACTCGACAGGTACGAGCAGTACTTC
cdr3_length: 15; d_call: TRBD2; v_call: TRBV19; clone_size: NA; j_call: TRBJ2-1; cdr3_aa: CASNRVLAGGNEQFF; cdr3_nt: TGTGCCAGTAACCGCGTGCTAGCGGGAGGGAATGAGCAGTTCTTC
cdr3_length: 19; d_call: NA; v_call: TRBV12-5; clone_size: NA; j_call: TRBJ2-7; cdr3_aa: CASGLVTLRQVTFAYEQYF; cdr3_nt: TGTGCTAGTGGTTTGGTAACTCTTCGACAGGTAACTTTTGCCTACGAGCAGTACTTC
cdr3_length: 12; d_call: TRBD1; v_call: TRBV10-3; clone_size: NA; j_call: TRBJ2-7; cdr3_aa: CAISGQGYEQYF; cdr3_nt: TGTGCCATCAGTGGACAGGGCTACGAGCAGTACTTC
cdr3_length: 14; d_call: NA; v_call: TRBV3-1/TRBV3-2; clone_size: NA; j_call: TRBJ1-2; cdr3_aa: CASSQDTGSYGYTF; cdr3_nt: TGTGCCAGCAGCCAAGATACAGGTTCCTATGGCTACACCTTC
cdr3_length: 14; d_call: NA; v_call: TRBV5-1; clone_size: once; j_call: TRBJ2-5; cdr3_aa: CASSLRGKGETQYF; cdr3_nt: TGCGCCAGCAGCTTGCGGGGGAAGGGAGAGACCCAGTACTTC
cdr3_length: 13; d_call: NA; v_call: TRBV7-3; clone_size: once; j_call: TRBJ2-7; cdr3_aa: CASSLWAGYEQYF; cdr3_nt: TGTGCCAGCAGCTTATGGGCCGGCTACGAGCAGTACTTC
cdr3_length: 20; d_call: NA; v_call: TRBV12-1; clone_size: NA; j_call: TRBJ1-5; cdr3_aa: CASSAGQVVLWNVSNQPQHF; cdr3_nt: TGTGCCAGCAGCGCCGGACAGGTTGTCTTATGGAATGTTAGCAATCAGCCCCAGCATTTT
cdr3_length: 13; d_call: TRBD1; v_call: TRBV12-3/TRBV12-4; clone_size: NA; j_call: TRBJ1-1; cdr3_aa: CASSWPDRGQAFF; cdr3_nt: TGTGCCAGCAGTTGGCCCGACAGGGGACAGGCTTTCTTT
cdr3_length: 15; d_call: NA; v_call: TRBV13; clone_size: NA; j_call: TRBJ2-4; cdr3_aa: CASSLSGQGMNIQYF; cdr3_nt: TGTGCCAGCAGCTTATCCGGTCAGGGAATGAACATTCAGTACTTC
cdr3_length: 15; d_call: TRBD1; v_call: TRBV5-6; clone_size: NA; j_call: TRBJ2-7; cdr3_aa: CASSSDRDRRYEQYF; cdr3_nt: TGTGCCAGCAGCAGCGACCGGGACAGAAGATACGAGCAGTACTTC
cdr3_length: 16; d_call: TRBD2; v_call: TRBV4-3; clone_size: NA; j_call: TRBJ2-1; cdr3_aa: CASSQDPSGGDNEQFF; cdr3_nt: TGCGCCAGCAGCCAAGATCCTAGCGGGGGGGACAATGAGCAGTTCTTC
cdr3_length: 14; d_call: TRBD1; v_call: TRBV6-4; clone_size: NA; j_call: TRBJ1-5; cdr3_aa: CARGGQGVVQPQHF; cdr3_nt: TGTGCCAGGGGGGGACAGGGGGTTGTTCAGCCCCAGCATTTT
cdr3_length: 20; d_call: TRBD1; v_call: TRBV4-1; clone_size: NA; j_call: TRBJ2-7; cdr3_aa: CASSQDPAGQGNSYSYEQYF; cdr3_nt: TGCGCCAGCAGCCAAGACCCGGCGGGACAGGGGAATTCCTACTCCTACGAGCAGTACTTC
cdr3_length: 15; d_call: TRBD2; v_call: TRBV7-2; clone_size: NA; j_call: TRBJ2-7; cdr3_aa: CASSLGSAGGSEQYF; cdr3_nt: TGTGCCAGCAGCTTAGGTTCCGCGGGAGGTAGCGAGCAGTACTTC
cdr3_length: 12; d_call: NA; v_call: TRBV30; clone_size: once; j_call: TRBJ1-1; cdr3_aa: CAWGGGNTEAFF; cdr3_nt: TGTGCCTGGGGCGGGGGGAACACTGAAGCTTTCTTT
cdr3_length: 15; d_call: TRBD2; v_call: TRBV13; clone_size: NA; j_call: TRBJ2-1; cdr3_aa: CASSLMAGAYNEQFF; cdr3_nt: TGTGCCAGCAGCTTGATGGCGGGGGCCTACAATGAGCAGTTCTTC
cdr3_length: 14; d_call: NA; v_call: TRBV15; clone_size: NA; j_call: TRBJ2-7; cdr3_aa: CATSTGGPPYEQYF; cdr3_nt: TGTGCCACCAGCACCGGAGGGCCACCCTACGAGCAGTACTTC
cdr3_length: 14; d_call: NA; v_call: TRBV6-1; clone_size: once; j_call: TRBJ1-2; cdr3_aa: CASSEMTGQLGYTF; cdr3_nt: TGTGCCAGCAGTGAAATGACAGGTCAGCTTGGCTACACCTTC
cdr3_length: 16; d_call: NA; v_call: TRBV7-2; clone_size: NA; j_call: TRBJ2-7; cdr3_aa: CASSLEGPEGVYEQYF; cdr3_nt: TGTGCCAGCAGCTTAGAGGGCCCGGAGGGCGTCTACGAGCAGTACTTC
cdr3_length: 13; d_call: NA; v_call: TRBV12-3/TRBV12-4; clone_size: NA; j_call: TRBJ2-7; cdr3_aa: CASSPGVAYEQYF; cdr3_nt: TGTGCCAGCAGCCCCGGGGTGGCCTACGAGCAGTACTTC
cdr3_length: 14; d_call: TRBD2; v_call: TRBV3-1/TRBV3-2; clone_size: NA; j_call: TRBJ2-3; cdr3_aa: CASGREGRTDTQYF; cdr3_nt: TGTGCCAGCGGGCGGGAGGGCAGAACAGATACGCAGTATTTT
cdr3_length: 18; d_call: TRBD1; v_call: TRBV14; clone_size: many; j_call: TRBJ1-1; cdr3_aa: CASSHEDRDRGRRTEAFF; cdr3_nt: TGTGCCAGCAGCCATGAGGACCGGGACAGGGGGCGCCGGACTGAAGCTTTCTTT
cdr3_length: 14; d_call: NA; v_call: TRBV7-9; clone_size: once; j_call: TRBJ1-1; cdr3_aa: CASSFGPPGTEAFF; cdr3_nt: TGTGCCAGCAGCTTCGGACCCCCAGGGACTGAAGCTTTCTTT
cdr3_length: 16; d_call: NA; v_call: TRBV4-1; clone_size: NA; j_call: TRBJ2-1; cdr3_aa: CASSQDPPAVYNEQFF; cdr3_nt: TGCGCCAGCAGCCAAGACCCCCCCGCGGTCTACAATGAGCAGTTCTTC
cdr3_length: 15; d_call: TRBD2; v_call: TRBV4-2; clone_size: few; j_call: TRBJ2-1; cdr3_aa: CASSHLAGGYNEQFF; cdr3_nt: TGTGCCAGCAGCCACCTAGCGGGAGGATACAATGAGCAGTTCTTC
cdr3_length: 15; d_call: NA; v_call: TRBV18; clone_size: many; j_call: TRBJ2-5; cdr3_aa: CASSPRKGEGETQYF; cdr3_nt: TGTGCCAGCTCACCGAGAAAGGGAGAGGGAGAGACCCAGTACTTC
cdr3_length: 15; d_call: NA; v_call: TRBV5-4; clone_size: NA; j_call: TRBJ2-1; cdr3_aa: CASSLPDSSYNEQFF; cdr3_nt: TGTGCCAGCAGCTTGCCTGATAGCTCCTACAATGAGCAGTTCTTC
cdr3_length: 14; d_call: NA; v_call: TRBV27; clone_size: medium-sized; j_call: TRBJ2-7; cdr3_aa: CASSLSGASYEQYF; cdr3_nt: TGTGCCAGCAGTTTATCAGGGGCCTCCTACGAGCAGTACTTC
cdr3_length: 15; d_call: TRBD1; v_call: TRBV19; clone_size: NA; j_call: TRBJ1-4; cdr3_aa: CASSIQGAANEKLFF; cdr3_nt: TGTGCCAGTAGTATACAGGGGGCGGCTAATGAAAAACTGTTTTTT
cdr3_length: 15; d_call: NA; v_call: TRBV5-1; clone_size: NA; j_call: TRBJ2-5; cdr3_aa: CASSLATRGQETQYF; cdr3_nt: TGCGCCAGCAGCTTGGCGACCCGGGGTCAAGAGACCCAGTACTTC
cdr3_length: 14; d_call: NA; v_call: TRBV10-3; clone_size: NA; j_call: TRBJ1-5; cdr3_aa: CAISETGGNQPQHF; cdr3_nt: TGTGCCATCAGTGAGACCGGGGGCAATCAGCCCCAGCATTTT
cdr3_length: 15; d_call: NA; v_call: TRBV3-1/TRBV3-2; clone_size: NA; j_call: TRBJ1-3; cdr3_aa: CASSDTGSSGNTIYF; cdr3_nt: TGTGCCAGCAGTGATACAGGCTCCTCTGGAAACACCATATATTTT
cdr3_length: 16; d_call: NA; v_call: TRBV21-1; clone_size: NA; j_call: TRBJ1-5; cdr3_aa: CASSKGTGGKNQPQHF; cdr3_nt: TGTGCCAGCAGCAAAGGGACAGGGGGGAAAAATCAGCCCCAGCATTTT
cdr3_length: 14; d_call: TRBD1; v_call: TRBV4-1; clone_size: NA; j_call: TRBJ1-2; cdr3_aa: CASGIGQGAGGYTF; cdr3_nt: TGCGCCAGCGGGATCGGACAGGGGGCGGGTGGCTACACCTTC